The source of this TCR beta chain is a study of molecular identifiers for immune sequencing clone quantification. V gave up 2 bases and J gave up 2 bases, with 20 bases separating them. This CDR3 has 17 residues. Germline values: CDR1 SGDLS, CDR2 YYNGEE. Only a few counts were recorded for this clonotype. TCRdb recomputed calls from the PCR reads with MiXCR, one row per CDR3 protein. The sample has more than 450,000 distinct CDR3 sequences, around 23% seen once. The chain uses TRBV9 and TRBJ2-7, with D perhaps matching TRBD2 (6 bases). This TCR was recovered from a human donor in good health. Some libraries in this study had Jurkat cell RNA spiked in. The material sequenced was naive CD8+ T cells from blood, with Jurkat cell RNA spiked in. Subset indicated: FACS-sorted CD8+CD4-CCR7+CD45RA+ naive T cells. The CDR3 sequence: CASSVGAGTSAAYEQYF. In DNA, the CDR3 is TGTGCCAGCAGCGTCGGGGCGGGGACCTCTGCCGCCTACGAGCAGTACTTC. Combining the CDR3 with reference TRBV9 and TRBJ2-7 gives the whole variable domain DSGVTQTPKHLITATGQRVTLRCSPRSGDLSVYWYQQSLDQGLQFLIQYYNGEERAKGNILERFSAQQFPDLHSELNLSSLELGDSALYFCASSVGAGTSAAYEQYFGPGTRLTVT.